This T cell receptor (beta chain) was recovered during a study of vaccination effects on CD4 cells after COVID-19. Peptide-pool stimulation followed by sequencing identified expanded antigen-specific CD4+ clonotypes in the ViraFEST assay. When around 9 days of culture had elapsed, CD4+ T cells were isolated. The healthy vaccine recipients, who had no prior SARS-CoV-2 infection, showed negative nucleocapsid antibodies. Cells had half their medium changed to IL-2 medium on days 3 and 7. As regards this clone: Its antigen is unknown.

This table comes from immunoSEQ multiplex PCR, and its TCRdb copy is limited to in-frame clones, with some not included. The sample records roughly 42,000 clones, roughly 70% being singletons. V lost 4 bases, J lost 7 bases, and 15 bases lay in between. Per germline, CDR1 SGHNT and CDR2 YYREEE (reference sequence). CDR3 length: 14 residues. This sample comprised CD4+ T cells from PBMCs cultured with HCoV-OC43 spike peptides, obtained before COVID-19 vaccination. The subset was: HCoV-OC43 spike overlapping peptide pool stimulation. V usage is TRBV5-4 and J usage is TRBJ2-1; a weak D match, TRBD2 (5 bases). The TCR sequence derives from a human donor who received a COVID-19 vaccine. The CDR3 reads CASSIGPGRNEQFF. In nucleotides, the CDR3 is TGTGCCAGCAGCATCGGTCCGGGGAGAAATGAGCAGTTCTTC.